This record looks at one TCR beta chain sequence and its context. The antigen is not known. These data belong to a study of graft-versus-host responses after intestinal transplantation. On the study more broadly: Recipients were given multivisceral, liver-intestinal, or isolated intestinal transplants. Anti-thymocyte globulin was used for induction in all recipients, who then took tacrolimus and steroids for approximately 3 years.

V was pared by 0 bases and J by 5 bases, with 14 bases between. The CDR3 covers 15 residues. Germline V gene sequence: CDR1 SGHKS, CDR2 YYEKEE (reference sequence). This table comes from immunoSEQ multiplex PCR, and its TCRdb copy is limited to in-frame clones, with some not included. The table shows approximately 89,000 clones, with about 93% occurring only once. The sample in question was unstimulated CD8+ T cells sorted from spleen or lymph node cells, obtained before transplant. The rearrangement links TRBV5-5 to TRBJ2-5; possible D gene TRBD1, 6 bases. This clonotype originated in a human donor who was the organ donor for an intestinal transplant. CDR3 in DNA: TGTGCCAGCAGCTTGGCCATTGGGGGCGGGGAGACCCAGTACTTC. Encoded protein: CASSLAIGGGETQYF.